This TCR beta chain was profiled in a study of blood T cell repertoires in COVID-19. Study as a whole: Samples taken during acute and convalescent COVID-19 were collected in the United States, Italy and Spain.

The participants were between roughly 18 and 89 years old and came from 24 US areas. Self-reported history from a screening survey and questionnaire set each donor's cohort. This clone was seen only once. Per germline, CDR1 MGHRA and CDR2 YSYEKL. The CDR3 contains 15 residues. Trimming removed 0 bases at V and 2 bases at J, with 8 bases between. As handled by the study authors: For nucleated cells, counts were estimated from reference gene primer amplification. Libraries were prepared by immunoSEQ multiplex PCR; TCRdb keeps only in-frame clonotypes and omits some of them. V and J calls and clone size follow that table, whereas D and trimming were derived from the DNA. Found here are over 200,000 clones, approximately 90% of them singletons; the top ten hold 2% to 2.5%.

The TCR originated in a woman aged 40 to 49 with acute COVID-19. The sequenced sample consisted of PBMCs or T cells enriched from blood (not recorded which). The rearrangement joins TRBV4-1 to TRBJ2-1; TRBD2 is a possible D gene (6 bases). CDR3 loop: CASSQDTGAYNEQFF. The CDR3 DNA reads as TGCGCCAGCAGCCAAGATACGGGAGCCTACAATGAGCAGTTCTTC.